These 3 T cell receptor beta chains were sequenced from one sample in a study of regulatory T cells in long-lasting Graves disease. Researchers made TCR beta libraries by using iRepertoire HTBI primers and running Arm-PCR on CDR3 regions. Each CDR3 protein is one row after TCRdb ran MiXCR on the multiplex PCR reads. This table holds around 400,000 distinct CDR3 sequences, around 22% found once. Time point reported: persistent/refractory GD, antithyroid drugs over 5 years with positive TRAb. RNA isolated from PBMCs was used to make the TCR library. The sequencing here drew on peripheral blood mononuclear cells (PBMCs), taken when the disease was refractory, from a patient treated with antithyroid drugs. Receptors originate from a female donor with Graves disease.

This clonotype turned up a few times. The chain has TRBV7-2 and TRBJ1-2; TRBD1 is a possible D gene (6 bases). CDR3 length: 15 residues. Trimming left V 5 bases short and J 4 bases short, with 17 bases between. Germline assignment: CDR1 SGHTA and CDR2 FQGNSA. The chain's CDR3 is CASSPYGGGGYGYTF. For the CDR3, the DNA is TGTGCCAGCAGCCCCTATGGCGGGGGCGGCTATGGCTACACCTTC.

This clonotype was detected many times. The CDR3 spells CASSLVGAQETQYF. The CDR3 nucleotides read TGTGCCAGCAGCTTAGTTGGAGCCCAAGAGACCCAGTACTTC. The J gene is TRBJ2-5, the V gene TRBV13, with D uncertain. The ends were cut back, 1 base at V and 1 base at J, with 7 bases in the middle. The CDR3 is 14 amino acids. In germline, CDR1 is PRHDT, CDR2 FYEKMQ (reference sequence). Using reference TRBV13 and TRBJ2-5 for the parts outside the CDR3, the full variable domain is AAGVIQSPRHLIKEKRETATLKCYPIPRHDTVYWYQQGPGQDPQFLISFYEKMQSDKGSIPDRFSAQQFSDYHSELNMSSLELGDSALYFCASSLVGAQETQYFGPGTRLLVL.

On this clonotype itself: A much bigger clone sits one base away, suggesting this may be a read error. V is TRBV25-1 and J is TRBJ1-1, with unresolved D. The CDR3 totals 11 residues. Looked up from germline, CDR1 is MGHDK and CDR2 is SYGVNS. Trimming cost V 4 bases and J 3 bases, with 3 bases left between them. CDR3 DNA: TGTGCCAGCAGTGCGCACACTGAAGCTTTCTTT. Its protein product is CASSAHTEAFF.